Shown below are 14 T cell receptor beta chains from a single sample sequenced in a study of T cell responses to AZD1222 COVID-19 vaccine. Data came from immunoSEQ multiplex PCR; TCRdb stores just in-frame clones and leaves some out. This sample carries approximately 180,000 clones, approximately 92% of them seen once, and the ten largest clones take approximately 2.5%. Specimen: peripheral blood, collected on day 0 of AZD1222 vaccination. Receptors originate from an adult in good health.

The rearrangement uses TRBV29-1 and TRBJ1-2, with D possibly TRBD1 on 5 matching bases. Trimming stripped 3 bases from V and 8 bases from J, with 10 bases between. The CDR3 runs to 11 residues. Germline V gene sequence: CDR1 SQVTM, CDR2 ANQGSEA. The CDR3 loop reads CSVEIREGYTF. The CDR3 DNA sequence: TGCAGCGTTGAGATCAGGGAAGGCTACACCTTC.

The chain carries TRBV3-1 (or the pseudogene TRBV3-2) and TRBJ2-5, with 12 bases aligning to TRBD2. With 0 bases clipped from V and 7 bases from J, the junction kept 18 bases outside the gene matches. Germline CDR1 reads LGHDT; CDR2 reads YNNKEL (reference sequence). The CDR3 contains 20 residues. DNA of the CDR3: TGTGCCAGCAGCCAAGATTATATGATTCTAGCGGGAGGGCCGAAATTGACCCAGTACTTC. Protein product: CASSQDYMILAGGPKLTQYF.

The rearrangement links TRBV30 to TRBJ2-1, with D perhaps TRBD1 (6 bases). This CDR3 region has 15 residues. Germline V gives CDR1 GTSNPN, CDR2 SVGIG (reference sequence). Trimming stripped 0 bases from V and 6 bases from J, with 15 bases between. CDR3: CAWSVLGGHSNEQFF. CDR3 nucleotide sequence: TGTGCCTGGAGTGTACTTGGGGGCCACAGCAATGAGCAGTTCTTC.

The chain employs TRBV5-4 and TRBJ1-1; TRBD1 matches 8 bases. Trimming removed 2 bases from V and 2 bases from J; junction bases left unmatched: 5. Germline V gene lookup returns CDR1 SGHNT and CDR2 YYREEE (reference sequence). CDR3 size: 15 residues. CDR3 bases: TGTGCCAGCAGCTTTCCAGGACAGGGCAACACTGAAGCTTTCTTT. Residues: CASSFPGQGNTEAFF.

The gene calls are TRBV2 and TRBJ2-5, with 9 bases that match TRBD2. Per germline, CDR1 SNHLY and CDR2 FYNNEI. Unmatched junction bases numbered 8, after V lost 4 bases and J lost 5 bases. There are 15 residues in the CDR3. The CDR3 nucleotides read TGTGCCAGCAGTGGACTCCTAGCGGGATGGGAGACCCAGTACTTC. It yields the protein CASSGLLAGWETQYF.

This clone showed up just once. The chain couples TRBV7-9 to TRBJ2-1; D call uncertain. Trimming cost V 1 base and J 4 bases, with 11 bases left between them. In germline, CDR1 is SEHNR, CDR2 FQNEAQ (reference sequence). The CDR3 contains 15 residues. The CDR3 reads CASSLGDIIYNEQFF. CDR3 in DNA: TGTGCCAGCAGCTTAGGTGACATAATATACAATGAGCAGTTCTTC.

This clone has just one count. The V gene is TRBV9, the J gene TRBJ1-3; D gene uncertain. The germline V gene encodes CDR1 SGDLS and CDR2 YYNGEE. V was clipped by 4 bases and J by 5 bases, with 22 bases between them. This CDR3 comprises 17 residues. CDR3 nucleotide sequence: TGTGCCAGCAGCCCTTGGGGAGGAAGGGTGTCTAGAAACACCATATATTTT. Its protein is CASSPWGGRVSRNTIYF.

The chain is built from TRBV7-2 and TRBJ2-1; 15 bases align to TRBD2. Trimming removed 1 base from V and 3 bases from J; junction bases left unmatched: 4. There are 18 residues in the CDR3. Per the germline V gene, CDR1 is SGHTA and CDR2 is FQGNSA. The chain's CDR3 is CASSLEGTSGRYYNEQFF. CDR3 coding DNA: TGTGCCAGCAGCTTAGAGGGGACTAGCGGGAGGTACTACAATGAGCAGTTCTTC.

The V call is TRBV11-3, the J call TRBJ2-7, with D perhaps being TRBD1 or TRBD2 (5 bases each). CDR1 is SGHNT and CDR2 is YENEEA in the germline V gene. The CDR3 sequence is 14 residues long. V was shortened by 0 bases and J by 3 bases, with 9 bases between the two germline ends. The CDR3 protein is CASSLEGTGYEQYF. CDR3 DNA sequence: TGTGCCAGCAGCTTAGAGGGGACGGGCTACGAGCAGTACTTC.

This chain uses TRBV10-3 with TRBJ2-1; D gene uncertain. V was trimmed by 3 bases and J by 5 bases, leaving 8 bases between them. The V gene's germline CDR1 is ENHRY and CDR2 SYGVKD. The CDR3 spans 13 residues. CDR3 amino acids: CAISELGNNEQFF. CDR3 DNA: TGTGCCATCAGTGAATTGGGGAACAATGAGCAGTTCTTC.

CDR3 sequence reads: CASSLVLAGEQFF. DNA of the CDR3: TGTGCCAGCAGCTTAGTTCTAGCCGGTGAGCAGTTCTTC. This chain connects TRBV7-2 to TRBJ2-1; tentatively, D is TRBD2 (5 bases). Trimming took off 1 base at V and 9 bases at J, with 10 bases between the two ends. This CDR3 contains 13 residues. CDR1 is SGHTA, CDR2 FQGNSA, per germline.

V gene TRBV28 combines with J gene TRBJ2-1, with 13 bases that match TRBD2. Germline loops: CDR1 MDHEN, CDR2 SYDVKM. This CDR3 is built from 16 residues. Losses at the gene ends were 5 bases for V and 7 bases for J; bases not matched to a gene: 8. The CDR3 nucleotides are TGTGCCAGCAGTGTACTAGCGGGAGGGAATAATAATGAGCAGTTCTTC. Translating gives CASSVLAGGNNNEQFF.

The rearrangement joins TRBV18 to TRBJ2-3; 7 positions agree with TRBD2. The ends lost 3 bases at V and 3 bases at J; junction bases unmatched: 6. The CDR3 runs to 15 residues. Germline V gene lookup returns CDR1 KGHSH and CDR2 LQKENI. The CDR3 is CASSPLGRETDTQYF. In nucleotides, the CDR3 is TGTGCCAGCTCACCGCTTGGGCGGGAGACAGATACGCAGTATTTT.

This rearrangement joins TRBV9 to TRBJ1-1; 7 nucleotides line up with TRBD1. The CDR3 totals 15 residues. V lost 4 bases, J lost 0 bases, and 6 bases stayed unmatched. CDR1 is SGDLS, CDR2 YYNGEE, per germline. In DNA, the CDR3 is TGTGCCAGCAGCCCGAGGGGACAGCTGAACACTGAAGCTTTCTTT. This sequence encodes CASSPRGQLNTEAFF.